The sequence of this T cell receptor (beta chain) was determined in a study of tumor-infiltrating lymphocytes in primary liver carcinoma. TCR beta cDNA came from approximately 0.55 ug total RNA, primed with a constant-region primer. ARM-PCR was slightly modified, and three nested multiplex PCR rounds with it gave rise to the TCR beta libraries. In the first two PCR rounds, TRBV1-TRBV30 forward primers were paired with a C-beta reverse primer, and each round lasted roughly 10 cycles. TCRdb used MiXCR to reprocess the multiplex PCR reads, holding one entry per CDR3 protein. The table lists tens of thousands of distinct CDR3 sequences, 71% of them singletons. Broader study findings: Tumor region pairs showed greater overlap than either tumor-adjacent or tumor-blood pairs did. Only about 8-25% of top clones spanned all five tumor regions.

From unsorted bulk tissue weighing roughly 19-34 mg, DNA and RNA were co-extracted. Chronic HBV infection, which was untreated, was present in the patients. This clonotype was counted a single time. Its antigen is still unknown. Just one base apart from a much larger clone, this may be a read error. The germline CDR1 and CDR2 sequences are GTSNPN and SVGIG (reference sequence). The CDR3 spans 17 residues. The sequenced sample was liver tumor tissue from sampling region 2. This sample's subset: tumor region T2, inferior pole. This TCR was sampled from a man aged 35 to 55 with primary liver carcinoma and hepatitis B virus infection. V usage is TRBV30 and J usage is TRBJ2-2; 12 nucleotides align to TRBD2. The CDR3 DNA reads TGTCCCTGGAGTAGGACTAGCGGGAATTCGAGGACCGGGGAGCTGTTTTTT. Translated: CPWSRTSGNSRTGELFF.